These 32 T cell receptor beta chains were sequenced from one sample in a study of a mutant IDH1 vaccine in newly diagnosed glioma. This table comes from immunoSEQ multiplex PCR, and its TCRdb copy is limited to in-frame clones, with some not included. The sample shows tens of thousands of clones, just under 80% of them seen only once. No cognate antigen is known for these TCRs. Documented time point: week 35, safety follow-up. Topical imiquimod accompanied each vaccine dose, which consisted of 300 ug of mutant IDH1 20-mer peptide. Sample: PBMCs, taken from a glioma patient whose treatment included an IDH1 peptide vaccine. These receptors were taken from a man aged 35 to 55 with glioma. Some clones in this sample may be carry-over from other donors' samples.

The J gene is TRBJ2-7, the V gene TRBV30; D not certain. Germline lookup yields CDR1 GTSNPN and CDR2 SVGIG (reference sequence). V gave up 0 bases and J gave up 0 bases, with 15 bases separating them. CDR3 length equals 16 residues. Written as DNA, the CDR3 is TGTGCCTGGAGTGTTAACATTCACGGAAGCTCCTACGAGCAGTACTTC. Encoded protein: CAWSVNIHGSSYEQYF.

This chain joins TRBV19 and TRBJ2-7; D could derive from TRBD1 or TRBD2 (5 bases each). Trimming left V 5 bases short and J 2 bases short, with 10 bases between. Germline CDR1 and CDR2: LNHDA and SQIVND (reference sequence). The CDR3 spans 13 residues. The chain's CDR3 is CASSVQGAYEQYF. The CDR3, as DNA: TGTGCCAGTAGTGTCCAGGGAGCCTACGAGCAGTACTTC.

The CDR3, as DNA: TGTGCCATCAGAAGTTGGGGGGCGGATAATTCACCCCTCCACTTT. Translating gives CAIRSWGADNSPLHF. This chain links TRBV10-3 with TRBJ1-6; D is perhaps TRBD1 (6 bases). Germline loops: CDR1 ENHRY, CDR2 SYGVKD. V was shortened by 6 bases and J by 5 bases, with 14 bases between the two germline ends. This CDR3 has 15 amino acids.

The chain employs TRBV27 and TRBJ2-5; no reliable D call. CDR1 and CDR2 (germline): MNHEY, SMNVEV (reference sequence). V gave up 5 bases and J gave up 5 bases, with 15 bases separating them. CDR3 length equals 14 residues. This CDR3 is CASSPVTLRETQYF. In DNA form, the CDR3 reads TGTGCCAGCAGTCCAGTGACCCTCCGGGAGACCCAGTACTTC.

The CDR3 here is CAIKESYTEAFF. The CDR3 DNA reads as TGTGCCATCAAGGAGAGCTACACTGAAGCTTTCTTT. The chain uses TRBV10-3 and TRBJ1-1; D is unclear. V gave up 7 bases and J gave up 3 bases, with 9 bases separating them. From germline, CDR1 is ENHRY and CDR2 SYGVKD. The CDR3 has 12 amino acids.

This clone turned up a few times. This chain uses TRBV19 with TRBJ1-1; D is possibly TRBD1 (6 bases). V lost 0 bases to trimming and J lost 4 bases, with 12 bases between them. Germline CDR1 and CDR2: LNHDA and SQIVND (reference sequence). The CDR3 is 15 residues long. CDR3: CASSIEAGVGTEAFF. In nucleotides, the CDR3 is TGTGCCAGTAGTATAGAGGCAGGGGTGGGCACTGAAGCTTTCTTT.

This clone has only a few counts. The chain uses TRBV30 and TRBJ1-2, with 7 bases fitting TRBD1. The CDR3 runs 14 residues. The ends lost 1 base at V and 0 bases at J; junction bases unmatched: 2. From germline, CDR1 is GTSNPN and CDR2 SVGIG (reference sequence). The DNA for the CDR3 is TGTGCCTGGAGTGCAGGGGGTACTAACTATGGCTACACCTTC. Its translation: CAWSAGGTNYGYTF.

V gene TRBV6-1 combines with J gene TRBJ2-1; TRBD1 agrees at 7 bases. Germline trimming cut 7 bases from V and 10 bases from J; bases unmatched to any gene: 7. Germline CDR1 reads MNHNS; CDR2 reads SASEGT. This CDR3 contains 12 residues. The CDR3 protein is CASNEGGWEQFF. CDR3 coding DNA: TGTGCCAGCAACGAAGGGGGCTGGGAGCAGTTCTTC.

This CDR3 is CSVETSGGGEQFF. The CDR3 DNA reads TGCAGCGTTGAAACTAGCGGGGGGGGTGAGCAGTTCTTC. The V call is TRBV29-1, the J call TRBJ2-1; the match to TRBD2 covers 13 bases. The CDR3 is 13 residues long. V was pared by 2 bases and J by 9 bases, with 1 base of the junction left unmatched. CDR1 is SQVTM, CDR2 ANQGSEA, per germline.

The chain has TRBV18 and TRBJ1-2, with unresolved D. Per germline, CDR1 KGHSH and CDR2 LQKENI. The CDR3 is 14 amino acids. V lost 2 bases to trimming and J lost 4 bases, with 11 bases between them. The CDR3 region is CASSPIQTSYGYTF. The CDR3 DNA follows: TGTGCCAGCTCACCAATACAGACCTCCTATGGCTACACCTTC.

The CDR3 bases are TGTGCCGGGTCGGGGGACACCGGGGAGCTGTTTTTT. This encodes CAGSGDTGELFF. The chain links TRBV2 to TRBJ2-2; D is possibly TRBD2 (6 bases). The CDR3 has 12 residues. CDR1 and CDR2 from the germline V gene are SNHLY and FYNNEI. The V end lost 11 bases, the J end lost 3 bases, and 10 bases lay between the germline ends.

The J gene is TRBJ2-7, the V gene TRBV18; D is possibly TRBD1 (7 bases). Germline CDR1 and CDR2: KGHSH and LQKENI. The CDR3 has 13 residues. Trimming stripped 5 bases from V and 2 bases from J, with 10 bases between. The CDR3 region is CASSGGTAYEQYF. The DNA of the CDR3 is TGTGCCAGCTCAGGGGGGACAGCCTACGAGCAGTACTTC.

The rearrangement uses TRBV6-1 and TRBJ2-7; no firm D call. From germline, CDR1 is MNHNS and CDR2 SASEGT. The CDR3 spans 17 residues. Trimming left V 2 bases short and J 3 bases short, with 20 bases between. The CDR3 region is CASSELGSADLVYEQYF. CDR3 DNA sequence: TGTGCCAGCAGTGAACTAGGGTCTGCCGACCTCGTCTACGAGCAGTACTTC.

The chain recombines TRBV10-2 with TRBJ2-1, with D maybe TRBD2 (5 bases). Per the germline V gene, CDR1 is WSHSY and CDR2 is SAAADI. With 4 bases removed from V and 5 bases from J, the gap between germline ends came to 18 bases. The length of the CDR3 is 16 residues. The CDR3 spells CASSAGVPSVHNEQFF. The CDR3 bases are TGCGCCAGCAGTGCCGGGGTGCCCTCTGTCCACAATGAGCAGTTCTTC.

The V gene is TRBV7-8, the J gene TRBJ1-2; D gene ambiguous. The germline CDR1 and CDR2 sequences are SGHVS and FQNEAQ. Trimming removed 5 bases from V and 5 bases from J, with 18 bases in between. There are 15 residues in the CDR3. The CDR3 bases are TGTGCCAGCAGCCTATCACCGGAGACCGGGTATGGCTACACCTTC. It specifies CASSLSPETGYGYTF.

The chain links TRBV7-9 to TRBJ2-2; 8 nucleotides agree with TRBD1. The germline CDR1 and CDR2 sequences are SEHNR and FQNEAQ (reference sequence). After removal of 2 bases from V and 9 bases from J, the junction contained 5 bases not matched to a gene. This CDR3 has 14 amino acids. The CDR3 nucleotides are TGTGCCAGCAGCTTAAACAGGGGGGCATGGGAGCTGTTTTTT. Its protein product is CASSLNRGAWELFF.

The CDR3 region has the DNA TGTGCCAGCAGCCCCGGGGCCCAGGGGCAGCCCCAGCATTTT. Its translation: CASSPGAQGQPQHF. The V call is TRBV7-9, the J call TRBJ1-5; D may be TRBD1 (6 bases). V lost 5 bases, J lost 7 bases, and 15 bases lay in between. Germline lookup yields CDR1 SEHNR and CDR2 FQNEAQ (reference sequence). The CDR3 totals 14 residues. Full variable domain (missing parts from reference TRBV7-9 and TRBJ1-5): DTGVSQNPRHKITKRGQNVTFRCDPISEHNRLYWYRQTLGQGPEFLTYFQNEAQLEKSRLLSDRFSAERPKGSFSTLEIQRTEQGDSAMYLCASSPGAQGQPQHFGDGTRLSIL.

The chain uses TRBV23-1 and TRBJ1-6; D is undetermined. TRBV23-1 is marked as an open reading frame, function uncertain. CDR3 size: 18 residues. Trimming removed 3 bases from V and 0 bases from J, with 15 bases in between. CDR3 sequence reads: CASSHLCGFSSYNSPLHF. Written as DNA, the CDR3 is TGCGCCAGCAGTCATCTGTGCGGGTTTAGCTCCTATAATTCACCCCTCCACTTT.

The chain is built from TRBV28 and TRBJ2-2, with TRBD2 matching over 9 bases. CDR1 and CDR2 from the germline V gene are MDHEN and SYDVKM. This CDR3 spans 16 amino acids. J gave up 4 bases and V 5 bases, and 8 bases lay outside the gene matches. The CDR3 spells CASSRPAGGRTGELFF. In DNA form, the CDR3 reads TGTGCCAGCAGTCGTCCCGCGGGGGGGCGCACCGGGGAGCTGTTTTTT. Using reference TRBV28 and TRBJ2-2 for the parts outside the CDR3, the full variable domain is DVKVTQSSRYLVKRTGEKVFLECVQDMDHENMFWYRQDPGLGLRLIYFSYDVKMKEKGDIPEGYSVSREKKERFSLILESASTNQTSMYLCASSRPAGGRTGELFFGEGSRLTVL.

The chain combines TRBV5-6 with TRBJ1-3, with 9 bases that match TRBD1. From germline, CDR1 is SGHDT and CDR2 YYEEEE. This CDR3 comprises 15 residues. The V gene end was trimmed by 3 bases and the J gene end by 2 bases; junction bases not matched to a gene: 3. The CDR3 protein is CASSWDRVAGNTIYF. Here the CDR3 DNA reads TGTGCCAGCAGCTGGGACAGGGTCGCTGGAAACACCATATATTTT.

The chain has TRBV29-1 and TRBJ2-4; 12 bases agree with TRBD2. The germline gives CDR1 SQVTM, CDR2 ANQGSEA. The CDR3 has 12 amino acids. The V gene end was trimmed by 6 bases and the J gene end by 7 bases; junction bases not matched to a gene: 1. In DNA, the CDR3 is TGCAGCGTCGGGACTAGCGGGAACATTCAGTACTTC. It specifies CSVGTSGNIQYF.

This chain links TRBV5-5 with TRBJ2-7; D possibly corresponds to TRBD1 (6 bases). The germline V and J ends were trimmed by 0 bases and 3 bases, with 13 bases remaining between them. This CDR3 contains 15 residues. Germline V gives CDR1 SGHKS, CDR2 YYEKEE (reference sequence). The DNA of the CDR3 is TGTGCCAGCAGCTTGGTACCGGGACACAGCTACGAGCAGTACTTC. Residues: CASSLVPGHSYEQYF. The variable domain in full, with the rest retrieved from reference TRBV5-5 and TRBJ2-7, is DAGVTQSPTHLIKTRGQQVTLRCSPISGHKSVSWYQQVLGQGPQFIFQYYEKEERGRGNFPDRFSARQFPNYSSELNVNALLLGDSALYLCASSLVPGHSYEQYFGPGTRLTVT.

This chain links TRBV7-3 with TRBJ2-5; weak D call: TRBD2 (6 bases). This CDR3 spans 13 amino acids. Germline CDR1 SGHTA, CDR2 FQGTGA. Trimming removed 4 bases from V and 3 bases from J, with 9 bases in between. In DNA form, the CDR3 reads TGTGCCAGCAGCTCGGGAGCAAAAGAGACCCAGTACTTC. It codes for CASSSGAKETQYF.

With respect to this clone: Since the CDR3 does not end with the conserved phenylalanine or tryptophan, this likely comes from a read error. The chain employs TRBV30 and TRBJ1-1, with unresolved D. The CDR3 extends over 13 amino acids. Germline CDR1 is GTSNPN and CDR2 is SVGIG (reference sequence). Trimming stripped 4 bases from V and 1 base from J, with 10 bases between. CDR3 sequence: CAWTPGRNTEAFL. In nucleotides, the CDR3 is TGTGCCTGGACCCCGGGTAGGAACACTGAAGCTTTCCTT.

The chain is built from TRBV28 and TRBJ1-5, with 8 bases lining up with TRBD1. CDR3 length equals 14 residues. The V and J ends lost 6 bases and 1 base, in that order; junction bases with no gene match: 2. Germline V gene data show CDR1 as MDHEN and CDR2 as SYDVKM. The CDR3 bases are TGTGCCAGCAGGGGGACAGGAAGCAATCAGCCCCAGCATTTT. This translates into CASRGTGSNQPQHF. Full variable domain (outside the CDR3, taken from reference TRBV28 and TRBJ1-5): DVKVTQSSRYLVKRTGEKVFLECVQDMDHENMFWYRQDPGLGLRLIYFSYDVKMKEKGDIPEGYSVSREKKERFSLILESASTNQTSMYLCASRGTGSNQPQHFGDGTRLSIL.

This chain uses TRBV4-3 with TRBJ2-3; possibly TRBD1 for D (6 bases). CDR3 length equals 15 residues. CDR1 is LGHNA, CDR2 YSLEER, per germline. V lost 1 base and J 3 bases, leaving 11 bases between the germline ends. The CDR3 sequence is CASSQVTQGTDTQYF. CDR3 DNA sequence: TGCGCCAGCAGCCAAGTTACGCAGGGGACAGATACGCAGTATTTT.

The chain employs TRBV19 and TRBJ1-5; 7 bases are shared with TRBD1. Germline lookup yields CDR1 LNHDA and CDR2 SQIVND (reference sequence). This CDR3 contains 18 residues. V dropped 0 bases and J dropped 0; count of bases not matched to a gene: 8. CDR3 DNA: TGTGCCAGTAGTATAGAGGCGGGACAGTTTAATAGCAATCAGCCCCAGCATTTT. Amino acid sequence: CASSIEAGQFNSNQPQHF.

This sequence joins TRBV6-5 and TRBJ2-2; a possible D gene is TRBD1 (6 bases). This CDR3 contains 15 residues. Trimming shortened V by 7 bases and J by 3 bases, and 15 bases separated the two germline ends. CDR1 and CDR2 from the germline V gene are MNHEY and SVGAGI. CDR3: CASNREAGDTGELFF. The CDR3 DNA reads as TGTGCCAGCAACCGTGAGGCAGGGGACACCGGGGAGCTGTTTTTT.

V gene TRBV6-1 combines with J gene TRBJ1-6; D not resolved. The CDR3 contains 13 residues. From germline, CDR1 is MNHNS and CDR2 SASEGT. V lost 3 bases and J 7 bases, leaving 7 bases between the germline ends. CDR3: CASSEQRNSPLHF. In DNA, the CDR3 is TGTGCCAGCAGTGAGCAACGGAATTCACCCCTCCACTTT.

This rearrangement joins TRBV10-3 to TRBJ1-2, with 7 bases aligning to TRBD1. From germline, CDR1 is ENHRY and CDR2 SYGVKD. The CDR3 is made up of 15 amino acids. V shed 3 bases, J shed 4 bases, and the junction held 8 bases outside the gene matches. CDR3 sequence (DNA): TGTGCCATCAGTGAAGGGGCGACAGGGATCTATGGCTACACCTTC. Translating it yields CAISEGATGIYGYTF.

J is TRBJ2-3 and V is TRBV11-3; 13 bases are shared with TRBD2. The V segment lost 8 bases and the J segment 2 bases; nucleotides outside the gene matches: 4. Germline CDR1 SGHNT, CDR2 YENEEA. This CDR3 has 15 residues. The CDR3 DNA reads as TGTGCCAGCGGTGGACTAGCGGGGGACACAGATACGCAGTATTTT. Its protein is CASGGLAGDTDTQYF.

The rearrangement links TRBV10-2 to TRBJ1-3, with no clear D. V was pared by 6 bases and J by 4 bases, with 4 bases between. CDR1 is WSHSY and CDR2 is SAAADI in the germline V gene. The CDR3 is made up of 11 amino acids. The CDR3 loop reads CASRGGNTIYF. In DNA form, the CDR3 reads TGCGCCAGCAGAGGCGGAAACACCATATATTTT.